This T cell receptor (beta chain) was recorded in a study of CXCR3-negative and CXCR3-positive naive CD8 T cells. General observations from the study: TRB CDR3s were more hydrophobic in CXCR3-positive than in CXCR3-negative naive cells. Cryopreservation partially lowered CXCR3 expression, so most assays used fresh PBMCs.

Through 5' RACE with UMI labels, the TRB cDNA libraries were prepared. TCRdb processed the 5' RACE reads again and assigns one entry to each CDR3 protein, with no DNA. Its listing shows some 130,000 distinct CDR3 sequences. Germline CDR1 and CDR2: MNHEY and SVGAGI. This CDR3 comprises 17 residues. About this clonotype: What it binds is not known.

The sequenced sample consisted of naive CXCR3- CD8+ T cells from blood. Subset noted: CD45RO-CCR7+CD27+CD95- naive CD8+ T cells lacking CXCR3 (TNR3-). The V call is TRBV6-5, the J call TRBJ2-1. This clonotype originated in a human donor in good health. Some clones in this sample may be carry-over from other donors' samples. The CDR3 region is CASGTDSQGGAYNEQFF.